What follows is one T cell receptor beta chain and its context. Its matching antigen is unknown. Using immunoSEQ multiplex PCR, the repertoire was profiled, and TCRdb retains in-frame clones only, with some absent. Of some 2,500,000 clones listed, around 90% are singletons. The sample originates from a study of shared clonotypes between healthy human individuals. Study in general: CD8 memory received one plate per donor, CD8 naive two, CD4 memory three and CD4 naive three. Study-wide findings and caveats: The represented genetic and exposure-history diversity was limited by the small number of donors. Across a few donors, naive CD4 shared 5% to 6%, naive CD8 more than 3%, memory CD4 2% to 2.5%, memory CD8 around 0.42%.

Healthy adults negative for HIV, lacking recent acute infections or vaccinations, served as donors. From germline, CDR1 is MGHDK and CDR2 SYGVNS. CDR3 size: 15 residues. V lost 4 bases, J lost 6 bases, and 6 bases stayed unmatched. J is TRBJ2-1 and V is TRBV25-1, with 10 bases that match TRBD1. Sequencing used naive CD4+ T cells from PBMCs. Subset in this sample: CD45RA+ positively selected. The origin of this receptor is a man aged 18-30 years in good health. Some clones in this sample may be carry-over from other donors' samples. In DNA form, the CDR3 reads TGTGCCAGCAGTGCTCGGGACAGGGGCGCCAATGAGCAGTTCTTC. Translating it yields CASSARDRGANEQFF.